Included here is one T cell receptor beta chain sequence, with context. The germline V and J ends were trimmed by 3 bases and 2 bases, with 9 bases remaining between them. Germline lookup yields CDR1 KGHDR and CDR2 SFDVKD. This CDR3 region has 14 residues. The protocol was immunoSEQ multiplex PCR, while the TCRdb copy is restricted to in-frame clones and leaves out a portion. The sample has about 77,000 clones, 80% to 95% seen once; the top ten hold approximately 6%. The data derive from a study of control samples from healthy donors and cancer patients. The specimen sequenced was blood. The rearrangement joins TRBV24-1 to TRBJ2-5, with D possibly being TRBD1 (6 bases). The sequence derives from a woman aged 55-70 years in good health. The CDR3: CATSDGTPQETQYF. The CDR3 nucleotides are TGTGCCACCAGTGATGGGACACCACAAGAGACCCAGTACTTC.